This TCR beta chain was recorded in a study of cytomegalovirus exposure and HLA in healthy donors. Whole-study findings and limits: Fewer N-insertions than the roughly 670-donor mean were reportedly shown by an Asian-associated ancestry cluster in a later analysis.

Of note for this clone: Its antigen is undetermined.

These donors, healthy bone marrow donors, were studied. Use of 60 Vbeta and 13 Jbeta primers characterized the PCR. Sequenced by immunoSEQ multiplex PCR; TCRdb stores in-frame clones only, minus some. The data hold fewer than 250,000 clones, with around 86% observed a single time. This CDR3 is built from 14 residues. Germline V lookup: CDR1 MDHEN, CDR2 SYDVKM. With 5 bases clipped from V and 3 bases from J, the junction kept 3 bases outside the gene matches. The TCR was taken from a man in his thirties or forties in good health and CMV-seronegative. The specimen was PBMCs. This chain uses TRBV28 with TRBJ1-3, with TRBD1 identical over 8 bases. CDR3 nucleotides: TGTGCCAGCAGTCAAGGACAGGGTGGAAACACCATATATTTT. Residues: CASSQGQGGNTIYF.